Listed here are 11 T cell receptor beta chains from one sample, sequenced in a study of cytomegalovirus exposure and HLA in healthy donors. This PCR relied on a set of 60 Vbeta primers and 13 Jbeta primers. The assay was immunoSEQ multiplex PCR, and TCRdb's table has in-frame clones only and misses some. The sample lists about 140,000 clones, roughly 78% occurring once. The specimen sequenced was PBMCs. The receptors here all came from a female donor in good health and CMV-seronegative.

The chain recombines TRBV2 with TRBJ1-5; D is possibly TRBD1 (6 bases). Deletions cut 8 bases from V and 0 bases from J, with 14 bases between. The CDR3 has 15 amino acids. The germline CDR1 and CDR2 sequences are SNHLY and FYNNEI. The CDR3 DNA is TGTGCCAGCGGGAGAGACAGGAATAGCAATCAGCCCCAGCATTTT. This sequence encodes CASGRDRNSNQPQHF.

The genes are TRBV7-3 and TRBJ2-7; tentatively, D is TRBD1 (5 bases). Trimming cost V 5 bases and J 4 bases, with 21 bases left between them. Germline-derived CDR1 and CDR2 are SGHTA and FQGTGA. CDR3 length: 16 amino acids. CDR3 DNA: TGTGCCAGCAGCGGACAAGGATTCGATCCTATTTACGAGCAGTACTTC. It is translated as CASSGQGFDPIYEQYF.

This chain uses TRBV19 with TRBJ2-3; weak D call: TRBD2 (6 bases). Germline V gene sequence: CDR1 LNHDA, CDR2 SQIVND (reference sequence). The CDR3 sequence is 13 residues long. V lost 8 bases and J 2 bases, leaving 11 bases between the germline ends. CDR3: CASGRGNTDTQYF. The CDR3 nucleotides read TGTGCCAGTGGTCGGGGGAACACAGATACGCAGTATTTT.

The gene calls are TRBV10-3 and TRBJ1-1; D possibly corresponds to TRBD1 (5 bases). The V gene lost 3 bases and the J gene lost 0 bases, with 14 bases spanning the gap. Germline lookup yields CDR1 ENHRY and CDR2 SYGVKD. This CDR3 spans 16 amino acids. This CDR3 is CAISESRQLMNTEAFF. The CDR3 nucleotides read TGTGCCATCAGTGAAAGTCGACAGCTCATGAACACTGAAGCTTTCTTT.

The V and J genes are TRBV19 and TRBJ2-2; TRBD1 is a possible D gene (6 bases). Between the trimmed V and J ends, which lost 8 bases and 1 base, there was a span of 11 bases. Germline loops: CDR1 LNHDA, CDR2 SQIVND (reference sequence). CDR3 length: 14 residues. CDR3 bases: TGTGCCAGTGGGCTGACAGGGAACACCGGGGAGCTGTTTTTT. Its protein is CASGLTGNTGELFF. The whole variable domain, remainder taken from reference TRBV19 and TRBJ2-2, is DGGITQSPKYLFRKEGQNVTLSCEQNLNHDAMYWYRQDPGQGLRLIYYSQIVNDFQKGDIAEGYSVSREKKESFPLTVTSAQKNPTAFYLCASGLTGNTGELFFGEGSRLTVL.

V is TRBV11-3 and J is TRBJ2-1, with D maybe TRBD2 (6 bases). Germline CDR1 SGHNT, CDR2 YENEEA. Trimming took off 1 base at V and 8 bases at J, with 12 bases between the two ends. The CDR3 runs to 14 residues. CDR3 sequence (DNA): TGTGCCAGCAGCTTAGGGAGGGAAGGGGATGAGCAGTTCTTC. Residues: CASSLGREGDEQFF.

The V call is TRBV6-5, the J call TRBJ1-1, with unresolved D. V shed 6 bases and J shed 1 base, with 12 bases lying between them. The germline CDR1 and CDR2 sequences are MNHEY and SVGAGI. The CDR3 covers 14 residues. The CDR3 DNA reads TGTGCCAGCAGCCCGACTCCGGGGAACACTGAAGCTTTCTTT. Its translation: CASSPTPGNTEAFF.

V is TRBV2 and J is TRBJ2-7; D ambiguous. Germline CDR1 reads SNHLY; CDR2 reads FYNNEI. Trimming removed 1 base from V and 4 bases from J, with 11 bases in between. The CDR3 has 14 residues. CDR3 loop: CASSEVNSAYEQYF. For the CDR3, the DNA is TGTGCCAGCAGTGAAGTCAATTCAGCGTACGAGCAGTACTTC.

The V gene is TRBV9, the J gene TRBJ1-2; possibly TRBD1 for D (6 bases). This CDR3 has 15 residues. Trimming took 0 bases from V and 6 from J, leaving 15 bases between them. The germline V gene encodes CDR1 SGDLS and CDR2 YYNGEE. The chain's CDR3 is CASSVAGQLMDGYTF. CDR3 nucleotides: TGTGCCAGCAGCGTAGCTGGACAGCTAATGGATGGCTACACCTTC.

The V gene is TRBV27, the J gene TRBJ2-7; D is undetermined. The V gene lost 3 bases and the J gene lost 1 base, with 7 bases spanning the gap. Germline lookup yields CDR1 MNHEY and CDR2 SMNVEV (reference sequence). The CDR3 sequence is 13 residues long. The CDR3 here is CASSLADSYEQYF. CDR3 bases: TGTGCCAGCAGTTTGGCGGATTCCTACGAGCAGTACTTC.

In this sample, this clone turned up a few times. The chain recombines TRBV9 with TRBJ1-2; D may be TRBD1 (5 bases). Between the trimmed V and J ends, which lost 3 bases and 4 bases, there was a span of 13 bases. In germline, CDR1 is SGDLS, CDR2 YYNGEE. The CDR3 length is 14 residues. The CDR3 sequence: CASSADSPFYGYTF. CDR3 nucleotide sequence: TGTGCCAGCAGCGCCGACAGTCCGTTCTATGGCTACACCTTC. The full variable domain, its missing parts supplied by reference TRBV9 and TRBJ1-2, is DSGVTQTPKHLITATGQRVTLRCSPRSGDLSVYWYQQSLDQGLQFLIQYYNGEERAKGNILERFSAQQFPDLHSELNLSSLELGDSALYFCASSADSPFYGYTFGSGTRLTVV.